Given below is one TCR beta chain in context. The antigen this receptor binds is unknown. The sample holds no much larger clone one base away, and base qualities are not on file. Expansion of CD8+CD57+ cells had been shown by flow cytometry in the patients chosen for sequencing. All patients had severe acquired aplastic anemia diagnosed by International Study of Aplastic Anemia and Agranulocytosis and Camitta criteria. Patients had received no therapy at the time of blood sampling. In this study, sorted CD4+ and CD8+ T cells from the blood of healthy subjects and of severe aplastic anemia patients had their TCR repertoires deep-sequenced. Patients were enrolled in the USA under clinicaltrials.gov protocols 00001620, 01623167, 00001397, 00071045, 00081523 and 00961064. Ficoll-Paque density gradient centrifugation was used to isolate peripheral blood mononuclear cells. Before DNA extraction, CD4+ and CD8+ T cells were sorted by FACS or by magnetic beads.

The data stem from a study of CD8+CD57+ T cells in acquired aplastic anemia (dated by TCRdb to about 2018). Study-wide context: DNA extracted from sorted CD4+ and CD8+ cells had a mean of about 3.2 ug, with a range of about 0.18 to 27.4 ug. CD8+CD57+ expansion was defined as a frequency above the mean frequency observed in healthy subjects.

Genomic DNA served as template for TCR beta VDJ combination and CDR3 sequence profiling. TCR repertoire sequencing was run on an Illumina HiSeq 2000. The source study handled its data this way. Repertoire assessment relied on Simpson's diversity index, CDR3 size and DJ length profiles, and TRBV/TRBJ rearrangement plots. The most abundant DNA sequence in the deep sequencing data was taken as the immunodominant clone. CDR3 amino acid sequences were checked for sharing between subjects and were compared against published repertoires and the VDJdb database. The raw public reads went through TCRdb reprocessing: fastp at Q25, MiXCR clone calling, in-frame beta chains kept. CDR3 protein duplicates are merged, each entry listing the most common genes and DNA. TCRdb, rather than the study authors, made the V and J calls. The sample records roughly 200,000 distinct CDR3 sequences, 55% to 65% of which are singletons. The ten largest clones add up to roughly 43% of the sample.

Counted from cysteine to phenylalanine, this CDR3 has 17 amino acids. Only the CDR3 region is kept as DNA, spanning 51 bases read in frame from base 1. V is shortened by 0 bases, J by 0 bases, and the region joining them spans 12 bases. The germline V gene provides CDR1 MNHEY and CDR2 SVGAGI. General study outcomes and caveats: CD8+ Simpson's diversity did not differ significantly between patients and healthy controls (P=0.060). Roughly 29 CD8+ CDR3 sequences were found to be shared between patients and controls, but these sequences appeared to be highly expressed in patients and within the immunodominant clones of the patients.

The chain employs TRBV6-5 and TRBJ1-3; TRBD1 might be the D gene, on 6 matching bases. The receptor was isolated from a human donor with aplastic anemia. The sample comprised sorted CD4+, CD8+, or CD8+CD57+ T cells (not recorded which) from PBMCs. The base sequence is TGTGCCAGCAGTTACTCTTCACAGGGACTCTCTGGAAACACCATATATTTT. It encodes CASSYSSQGLSGNTIYF.